This record looks at one TCR beta chain sequence and its context. Its antigen is currently unknown. Semi-nested PCR with Nested Universal Primer A followed constant-region reverse priming of full-length variable regions. MiXCR, run by TCRdb on the 5' RACE reads, gives a single entry per CDR3 protein. The sample holds more than 55,000 distinct CDR3 sequences, more than 25% seen once. Cells sorted as Tregs were CD4+, CD25+ and CD127-/low. Study conclusions and caveats: Tumor memory CD4+ T cell TCR gene usage was found to cluster with blood and lymph node memory CD4+ cells and with lymph node naive CD4+ cells. Tumor Tregs overlapped most with tumor, then blood, naive CD4+ cells.

CDR3 size: 15 residues. V gave up 2 bases and J gave up 0 bases, with 9 bases separating them. CDR1 and CDR2 (germline): SGHRS, YFSETQ. Input material: tumor-infiltrating Tregs sorted from the breast tumor. The sequence came from a female donor with breast cancer. V is TRBV5-1 and J is TRBJ2-1; weak D call: TRBD1 (5 bases). CDR3 loop: CASSLQESSYNEQFF. CDR3 DNA sequence: TGCGCCAGCAGCTTACAGGAAAGCTCCTACAATGAGCAGTTCTTC.